Presented here are 28 T cell receptor beta chains from one specimen sequenced in a study of long-term antiretroviral therapy in people with HIV. immunoSEQ v3.0 was run at survey level. Sequenced by immunoSEQ multiplex PCR; TCRdb stores in-frame clones only, minus some. The sample records under 20,000 clones, 76% being singletons. Specimen: unsorted PBMCs, collected 0.5 years before starting antiretroviral therapy. Receptors were obtained from a woman between 45 and 65 years old with HIV.

V gene TRBV6-1 combines with J gene TRBJ2-1; 13 bases are shared with TRBD2. The germline V gene encodes CDR1 MNHNS and CDR2 SASEGT. CDR3 length: 17 residues. J was trimmed by 1 base and V by 4 bases; bases with no gene match: 4. DNA for the CDR3: TGTGCCAGCAGTGGTAGACTAGCGGGGGGTTCCTACAATGAGCAGTTCTTC. The encoded protein is CASSGRLAGGSYNEQFF.

The J gene is TRBJ1-5, the V gene TRBV18, with D unresolved. Germline lookup yields CDR1 KGHSH and CDR2 LQKENI. This CDR3 spans 14 amino acids. Trimming cost V 2 bases and J 1 base, with 6 bases left between them. CDR3 in amino acids: CASSPTQSNQPQHF. The CDR3 DNA reads TGTGCCAGCTCACCAACGCAAAGCAATCAGCCCCAGCATTTT.

The chain links TRBV7-8 to TRBJ2-3; the match to TRBD2 covers 9 bases. This CDR3 is 17 amino acids long. V gave up 2 bases and J gave up 8 bases; unmatched junction bases: 14. Looked up from germline, CDR1 is SGHVS and CDR2 is FQNEAQ. CDR3 nucleotide sequence: TGTGCCAGCAGCTTACGCGTGGCGAGCGGGGGGTCGGCTACGCAGTATTTT. Translation: CASSLRVASGGSATQYF.

The gene calls are TRBV27 and TRBJ2-4; D not resolved. Looked up from germline, CDR1 is MNHEY and CDR2 is SMNVEV (reference sequence). This CDR3 is 15 amino acids long. V gave up 2 bases and J gave up 1 base, with 9 bases separating them. CDR3 DNA sequence: TGTGCCAGCAGTTTAGAAATTGGTGCCAAAAACATTCAGTACTTC. Translating gives CASSLEIGAKNIQYF.

The V call is TRBV19, the J call TRBJ2-6; perhaps TRBD1 as D (5 bases). Trimming took 9 bases from V and 0 from J, leaving 9 bases between them. Per germline, CDR1 LNHDA and CDR2 SQIVND (reference sequence). There are 14 residues in the CDR3. CDR3 coding DNA: TGTGCCAGCCTAGACAGCTCTGGGGCCAACGTCCTGACTTTC. Residues: CASLDSSGANVLTF.

In its sample, this clone is medium-sized. The genes are TRBV7-8 and TRBJ2-1; perhaps TRBD1 as D (6 bases). This CDR3 is built from 13 residues. CDR1 and CDR2 (germline): SGHVS, FQNEAQ. V was trimmed by 3 bases and J by 9 bases, leaving 12 bases between them. The CDR3 protein is CASSFSRGSEQFF. CDR3 sequence (DNA): TGTGCCAGCAGCTTCTCCAGGGGAAGTGAGCAGTTCTTC.

Only one count was recorded for this clone. The gene calls are TRBV7-3 and TRBJ2-3; 7 nucleotides line up with TRBD2. The CDR3 loop spans 17 amino acids. Germline trimming cut 2 bases from V and 0 bases from J; bases unmatched to any gene: 8. The V gene's germline CDR1 is SGHTA and CDR2 FQGTGA. CDR3: CASSLGPAGLSTDTQYF. As DNA, the CDR3 is TGTGCCAGCAGCTTAGGCCCGGCGGGACTAAGCACAGATACGCAGTATTTT.

The chain combines TRBV30 with TRBJ2-2; 15 bases align to TRBD2. CDR1 is GTSNPN, CDR2 SVGIG, per germline (reference sequence). V gave up 2 bases and J gave up 5 bases; unmatched junction bases: 12. The CDR3 sequence is 19 residues long. CDR3 in amino acids: CAWSLQRTSGGARTGELFF. The DNA of the CDR3 is TGTGCCTGGAGTCTTCAGCGGACTAGCGGGGGGGCTCGGACCGGGGAGCTGTTTTTT.

V gene TRBV7-3 combines with J gene TRBJ1-1; D might be TRBD1 (6 bases). The CDR3 extends over 13 amino acids. Germline CDR1 reads SGHTA; CDR2 reads FQGTGA. With 5 bases removed from V and 8 bases from J, the gap between germline ends came to 15 bases. The CDR3 reads CASSTLNREEAFF. CDR3 nucleotides: TGTGCCAGCAGCACTCTTAACAGGGAGGAAGCTTTCTTT.

The sample holds one count of this clone. The genes are TRBV11-2 and TRBJ2-3, with 11 bases aligning to TRBD2. This CDR3 is built from 15 residues. Germline-derived CDR1 and CDR2 are SGHAT and FQNNGV. With V trimmed by 6 bases and J by 3 bases, 5 bases remained unmatched. CDR3 loop: CASRFSGGGTDTQYF. CDR3 sequence (DNA): TGTGCCAGCAGGTTTAGCGGGGGGGGGACAGATACGCAGTATTTT. Together with reference TRBV11-2 and TRBJ2-3, the CDR3 gives the full variable domain: EAGVAQSPRYKIIEKRQSVAFWCNPISGHATLYWYQQILGQGPKLLIQFQNNGVVDDSQLPKDRFSAERLKGVDSTLKIQPAKLEDSAVYLCASRFSGGGTDTQYFGPGTRLTVL.

V usage is TRBV6-5 and J usage is TRBJ1-2; 11 bases match TRBD1. The junction had 2 bases not matched to a gene; V was cut back by 0 bases and J by 2 bases. The CDR3 has 16 residues. Germline CDR1 reads MNHEY; CDR2 reads SVGAGI. The CDR3 sequence is CASSYSRTGGNYGYTF. The CDR3 nucleotides are TGTGCCAGCAGTTACTCTCGGACAGGGGGCAACTATGGCTACACCTTC.

The rearrangement joins TRBV7-6 to TRBJ1-4; TRBD1 is a possible D gene (5 bases). Germline V CDR1 and CDR2: SGHVS, FNYEAQ. The CDR3 is 16 amino acids. The V and J ends lost 5 bases and 2 bases respectively, with 15 bases between them. This CDR3 reads CASSPSKGPTNEKLFF. As DNA, the CDR3 is TGTGCCAGCAGCCCCAGTAAGGGGCCCACTAATGAAAAACTGTTTTTT.

The table lists this clone with a count of one. The rearrangement joins TRBV11-3 to TRBJ2-6; D uncertain. The CDR3 sequence is 18 residues long. Germline V gives CDR1 SGHNT, CDR2 YENEEA. Between the trimmed V and J ends, which lost 1 base and 0 bases, there was a span of 13 bases. DNA of the CDR3: TGTGCCAGCAGCTTAGGGGTCCCAGGCCACTCTGGGGCCAACGTCCTGACTTTC. Its translation is CASSLGVPGHSGANVLTF.

The CDR3 loop reads CATSSGQGGGDTQYF. The DNA for the CDR3 is TGTGCCACCAGCAGTGGACAGGGGGGTGGAGATACGCAGTATTTT. The chain couples TRBV15 to TRBJ2-3; TRBD1 matches 10 bases. Germline trimming cut 3 bases from V and 5 bases from J; bases unmatched to any gene: 5. The CDR3 extends over 15 amino acids. Germline CDR1 and CDR2: LNHNV and YYDKDF (reference sequence). The full variable domain, in which reference TRBV15 and TRBJ2-3 provide the parts outside the CDR3, is DAMVIQNPRYQVTQFGKPVTLSCSQTLNHNVMYWYQQKSSQAPKLLFHYYDKDFNNEADTPDNFQSRRPNTSFCFLDIRSPGLGDTAMYLCATSSGQGGGDTQYFGPGTRLTVL.

This clone was picked up a small number of times. The V gene is TRBV6-1, the J gene TRBJ1-2; possible D gene TRBD1, 6 bases. The CDR3 covers 14 residues. Trimming left V 6 bases short and J 3 bases short, with 14 bases between. Germline V gene sequence: CDR1 MNHNS, CDR2 SASEGT. CDR3 in amino acids: CASRGGQRDYGYTF. The CDR3, as DNA: TGTGCCAGCAGAGGAGGACAGAGAGACTATGGCTACACCTTC.

The rearrangement uses TRBV5-1 and TRBJ1-1, with 8 bases identical to TRBD1. V shed 7 bases and J 1 base; nucleotides not matched to a gene: 6. Germline V CDR1 and CDR2: SGHRS, YFSETQ. This CDR3 has 14 residues. The CDR3: CASGTGQGNTEAFF. In DNA form, the CDR3 reads TGCGCCAGCGGCACTGGACAGGGGAACACTGAAGCTTTCTTT.

The rearrangement joins TRBV5-1 to TRBJ2-2; D tentatively fits TRBD1 or TRBD2 (5 bases each). Germline V gives CDR1 SGHRS, CDR2 YFSETQ. The V end was cut by 5 bases, the J end by 6 bases, with 14 bases between. This CDR3 spans 14 amino acids. CDR3 sequence (DNA): TGCGCCAGCAGAAGGGGATCGGAGGCCGGGGAGCTGTTTTTT. It translates to CASRRGSEAGELFF.

This clone appeared a few times. The chain uses TRBV6-6 and TRBJ1-1; D is unclear. The CDR3 runs 10 residues. Germline CDR1 MNHNY, CDR2 SVGAGI (reference sequence). With 5 bases removed from V and 7 bases from J, the gap between germline ends came to 5 bases. CDR3 loop: CASSTSEAFF. The CDR3 bases are TGTGCCAGCAGTACTAGTGAAGCTTTCTTT.

This chain uses TRBV18 with TRBJ1-1; maybe TRBD1 (5 bases). Germline CDR1 and CDR2: KGHSH and LQKENI. With 3 bases removed from V and 2 bases from J, the gap between germline ends came to 19 bases. This CDR3 comprises 17 residues. The CDR3: CASSPVGAAGLNTEAFF. CDR3 DNA sequence: TGTGCCAGCTCACCTGTAGGGGCAGCGGGGCTTAACACTGAAGCTTTCTTT.

The chain combines TRBV6-1 with TRBJ2-1, with 9 bases matching TRBD1. Germline V gene lookup returns CDR1 MNHNS and CDR2 SASEGT. J lost 8 bases, V lost 3 bases, and 5 bases had no gene match. CDR3 length: 14 residues. CDR3 sequence reads: CASSDPDRGDEQFF. DNA for the CDR3: TGTGCCAGCAGTGATCCGGACAGGGGCGATGAGCAGTTCTTC.

By sample share, this clone is medium-sized (0.01 to 0.1%). The gene calls are TRBV9 and TRBJ2-5; D tentatively reads TRBD1 or TRBD2 (5 bases each). CDR1 is SGDLS and CDR2 is YYNGEE in the germline V gene. Trimming left V 3 bases short and J 1 base short, with 10 bases between. The CDR3 has 14 amino acids. The CDR3 DNA follows: TGTGCCAGCAGCGCTTGGGACGGCCAAGAGACCCAGTACTTC. It yields the protein CASSAWDGQETQYF.

The V and J genes are TRBV27 and TRBJ2-3; 9 bases are shared with TRBD2. V lost 7 bases and J lost 6; bases outside the gene matches: 14. Germline V lookup: CDR1 MNHEY, CDR2 SMNVEV (reference sequence). The CDR3 has 16 amino acids. The CDR3 DNA reads as TGTGCCAGCAATAACCGCGGGGGGGCCCCCAGTGATACGCAGTATTTT. This codes for CASNNRGGAPSDTQYF.

This sequence joins TRBV30 and TRBJ1-1; no clear D. Trimming stripped 6 bases from V and 4 bases from J, with 18 bases between. Germline V CDR1 and CDR2: GTSNPN, SVGIG (reference sequence). The CDR3 consists of 14 residues. CDR3 DNA: TGTGCCTGCACGAGGGTCCGGGAGAGCACTGAAGCTTTCTTT. This translates into CACTRVRESTEAFF.

This clone was seen just once. CDR3: CASSEQGEETQYF. In nucleotides, the CDR3 is TGCGCCAGCAGTGAGCAAGGGGAAGAGACCCAGTACTTC. The chain is built from TRBV10-2 and TRBJ2-5, with D perhaps TRBD1 (5 bases). This CDR3 has 13 amino acids. V was pared by 2 bases and J by 3 bases, with 7 bases between. The germline V gene encodes CDR1 WSHSY and CDR2 SAAADI.

Here the CDR3 reads CASSPLQLAGDYNEQFF. For the CDR3, the DNA is TGTGCCAGCTCACCACTTCAATTAGCGGGGGATTACAATGAGCAGTTCTTC. The chain recombines TRBV18 with TRBJ2-1; 9 nucleotides line up with TRBD2. Per germline, CDR1 KGHSH and CDR2 LQKENI. J gave up 4 bases and V 1 base, and 8 bases lay outside the gene matches. This CDR3 region has 17 residues.

The rearrangement links TRBV2 to TRBJ1-4; TRBD1 might be the D (6 bases). The germline V gene encodes CDR1 SNHLY and CDR2 FYNNEI. V was shortened by 9 bases and J by 4 bases, with 12 bases between the two germline ends. This CDR3 comprises 13 residues. The DNA of the CDR3 is TGTGCCAGTCACAGGGACCATAATGAAAAACTGTTTTTT. It yields the protein CASHRDHNEKLFF.

V and J are TRBV20-1 and TRBJ1-1; D not resolved. Between the trimmed V and J ends, which lost 2 bases and 6 bases, there was a span of 7 bases. From germline, CDR1 is DFQATT and CDR2 SNEGSKA (reference sequence). This CDR3 contains 11 residues. The CDR3 loop is CSARLTAEAFF. The CDR3 region has the DNA TGCAGTGCTAGACTTACCGCTGAAGCTTTCTTT.

The chain combines TRBV25-1 with TRBJ2-6, with TRBD1 identical over 7 bases. Trimming cost V 4 bases and J 0 bases; bases outside gene matches: 9. Germline V gene sequence: CDR1 MGHDK, CDR2 SYGVNS. The CDR3 is made up of 18 amino acids. The CDR3 is CASSGLQGSPSGANVLTF. CDR3 nucleotide sequence: TGTGCCAGCAGTGGACTACAGGGGTCTCCCTCTGGGGCCAACGTCCTGACTTTC.